Listed below are T cell receptor beta chains from one sample, sequenced in a study of control samples from healthy donors and cancer patients. Sequencing was performed with immunoSEQ multiplex PCR; in TCRdb, only in-frame clones are kept and a portion is missing. The data contain tens of thousands of clones, roughly 91% of them seen just once; the ten biggest clones take up about 12%. Sample: PBMCs. Receptors originate from a man aged 45-60 years with lung cancer. CDR3s include the opening cysteine and the closing phenylalanine or tryptophan. D genes are given only for firm matches. Expanded clones are given a class, and other clones once, few, many or no size at all.

cdr3_length j_call clone_size d_call v_call cdr3_nt cdr3_aa
15 TRBJ1-4 . . TRBV14 TGTGCCAGCAGCCCCTGGACGGCGGGGGAGGAAAAACTGTTTTTT CASSPWTAGEEKLFF
14 TRBJ1-4 . . TRBV7-9 TGTGCCAGCAGCTTAGGACAGAATAATGAAAAACTGTTTTTT CASSLGQNNEKLFF
17 TRBJ1-5 . . TRBV7-9 TGTGCCAGCAGCCGCGGCACGGTTCTTAATAGCAATCAGCCCCAGCATTTT CASSRGTVLNSNQPQHF
13 TRBJ2-3 . . TRBV14 TGTGCCAGCAGCCAAGGGCAAAAAGATACGCAGTATTTT CASSQGQKDTQYF
15 TRBJ2-7 . TRBD1 TRBV11-2 TGTGCCAGCAGCTCCCGGGGACAGGGGGCTTACGAGCAGTACTTC CASSSRGQGAYEQYF
15 TRBJ1-1 . . TRBV28 TGTGCCAGCAAGTTTAGTGGTGGGGGGAACACTGAAGCTTTCTTT CASKFSGGGNTEAFF
15 TRBJ2-1 . TRBD1 TRBV5-1 TGCGCCAGCAGCGCCGGAGGGACAGGGGTAGAGGAGCAGTTCTTC CASSAGGTGVEEQFF
17 TRBJ2-2 once TRBD1 TRBV5-1 TGCGCCAGCAGCATGTTGCTCTCACAGGGGGCGACCGGGGAGCTGTTTTTT CASSMLLSQGATGELFF
15 TRBJ2-7 once . TRBV5-4 TGTGCCAGCAGCTTGGGGGGCGGACGTTTATACGAGCAGTACTTC CASSLGGGRLYEQYF
13 TRBJ1-2 . TRBD1 TRBV27 TGTGCCAGCAGTAAACCAGGGGGCTATGGCTACACCTTC CASSKPGGYGYTF
14 TRBJ1-2 . TRBD1 TRBV19 TGTGCCAGTAGTGCCGGGGACAGGGTAAATGGCTACACCTTC CASSAGDRVNGYTF
14 TRBJ2-1 . . TRBV28 TGTGCCAGCAGTTTAAGTCCAGGACGCGGTGAGCAGTTCTTC CASSLSPGRGEQFF
14 TRBJ2-5 . . TRBV18 TGTGCCAGCTCACCACCAGGGGGGGTGGAGACCCAGTACTTC CASSPPGGVETQYF
15 TRBJ1-1 . . TRBV5-1 TGCGCCAGCAGCTTCAGGGAAATCTCTTACACTGAAGCTTTCTTT CASSFREISYTEAFF
14 TRBJ1-1 . . TRBV7-2 TGTGCCAGCAGCTTAGCGCTGATATGGACTGAAGCTTTCTTT CASSLALIWTEAFF
14 TRBJ1-1 once . TRBV7-8 TGTGCCAGCAGAATGGGGGGTTTCGGCACTGAAGCTTTCTTT CASRMGGFGTEAFF
19 TRBJ2-3 . TRBD2 TRBV3-1/TRBV3-2 TGTGCCAGCAGCCAAGACGGTATTCGGGCTAGCGGGGGGGCCGATACGCAGTATTTT CASSQDGIRASGGADTQYF
12 TRBJ2-1 . . TRBV7-2 TGTGCCAGCAGCGGAGGAGACAATGAGCAGTTCTTC CASSGGDNEQFF
16 TRBJ2-1 . TRBD1 TRBV7-9 TGTGCCAGCAGCTTATTTGGCAGGGGGTCCGTAGGTGAGCAGTTCTTC CASSLFGRGSVGEQFF
13 TRBJ1-1 . . TRBV15 TGTGCCACCAGCAGGCATGGTGACACTGAAGCTTTCTTT CATSRHGDTEAFF
14 TRBJ2-5 . . TRBV6-2/TRBV6-3 TGTGCCAGCAGTTACTCGAGAGATAGGGAGACCCAGTACTTC CASSYSRDRETQYF
17 TRBJ2-1 . TRBD1 TRBV7-2 TGTGCCAGCAGCCCCGGACAGGGGGTATATTCGCTTAATGAGCAGTTCTTC CASSPGQGVYSLNEQFF
13 TRBJ1-2 few . TRBV6-5 TGTGCCAGCAGCCCGGGGGCAGATTATGGCTACACCTTC CASSPGADYGYTF
20 TRBJ2-3 . TRBD2 TRBV4-1 TGCGCCAGCAGCCAAGGGGTAGGCACTAGCGGGGGGCGGGTGCCAGATACGCAGTATTTT CASSQGVGTSGGRVPDTQYF
16 TRBJ1-3 . . TRBV7-9 TGTGCCAGCAGCTTGGATGCTTTTCGATGGGGAAACACCATATATTTT CASSLDAFRWGNTIYF
14 TRBJ1-5 . TRBD1 TRBV28 TGTGCCAGCAACCTCGGACAGGAGTATCAGCCCCAGCATTTT CASNLGQEYQPQHF
16 TRBJ1-1 . . TRBV5-6 TGTGCCAGCAGCTTGAAGGGTTTTGGAGGTAACACTGAAGCTTTCTTT CASSLKGFGGNTEAFF
16 TRBJ1-1 few . TRBV4-1 TGCGCCAGCAGCCTCAGGGGTCAGGACATGAACACTGAAGCTTTCTTT CASSLRGQDMNTEAFF
13 TRBJ2-7 . . TRBV23-1 TGCGCCAGCAGCCAGGGGCGACACTACGAGCAGTACTTC CASSQGRHYEQYF
15 TRBJ2-6 . TRBD2 TRBV3-1/TRBV3-2 TGTGCCGCGAAGGGAGGGGTCTCTGGGGCCAACGTCCTGACTTTC CAAKGGVSGANVLTF
13 TRBJ2-5 . . TRBV5-4 TGTGCCAGCAGCTCGCCGGGCCAAGAGACCCAGTACTTC CASSSPGQETQYF
16 TRBJ1-5 . TRBD1 TRBV7-9 TGTGCCAGCAGCTTATTCCAGGGGGGGGGAAATCAGCCCCAGCATTTT CASSLFQGGGNQPQHF
15 TRBJ1-5 . TRBD1 TRBV25-1 TGTGCCAGCAGTCAACACGACAGGGGGTGTCAGCCCCAGCATTTT CASSQHDRGCQPQHF
15 TRBJ1-5 once TRBD1 TRBV2 TGTGCCAGCACCCCGGGACAGGGTGGCAATCAGCCCCAGCATTTT CASTPGQGGNQPQHF
12 TRBJ1-6 . . TRBV6-2/TRBV6-3 TGTGCCAGCAGTCGCCATAATTCACCCCTCCACTTT CASSRHNSPLHF